This T cell receptor (beta chain) was recorded in a study of cytomegalovirus exposure and HLA in healthy donors. PCR primers comprised 60 Vbeta and 13 Jbeta primers. The table came from immunoSEQ multiplex PCR; TCRdb's copy has only in-frame clones and leaves some out. The table includes about 110,000 clones, over 65% detected once. Germline V gene data show CDR1 as SGHNT and CDR2 as YENEEA. V gave up 5 bases and J gave up 3 bases, with 13 bases separating them. This CDR3 is 14 amino acids long. The J gene is TRBJ1-1, the V gene TRBV11-3, with a possible D match to TRBD1 (6 bases). This receptor was obtained from a woman aged 25 to 39 in good health and CMV-seropositive. Input material: PBMCs. CDR3 sequence (DNA): TGTGCCAGCAGCCTGGGATCAGGGGACACTGAAGCTTTCTTT. It encodes CASSLGSGDTEAFF.